Presented here are 27 T cell receptor beta chains from one specimen sequenced in a study of beta chain features in type 1 diabetes. Whole-study findings and limits: When Type 1 diabetes patients were examined, their TCRB CDR3s proved moderately but significantly shorter in all four CD4+ subsets.

Reverse transcription of all isolated RNA meant that expressed TCRB transcripts were sequenced. Here immunoSEQ multiplex PCR was the method, and the copy in TCRdb shows in-frame clones only, minus some. The top ten hold less than 0.04% of the sample, which has more than 550,000 clones, about an eighth seen once. Their specific antigens are unknown. The sample consisted of naive CD4+ T cells from blood. Source of these receptors: a man aged 18 to 30 with type 1 diabetes.

Concerning this clone: The sample carries other DNA sequences with the same CDR3. The V and J genes are TRBV30 and TRBJ2-7, with a weak D call TRBD2 (6 bases). Germline-derived CDR1 and CDR2 are GTSNPN and SVGIG (reference sequence). V was cut by 3 bases and J by 3 bases, with 9 bases left in between. CDR3 length equals 12 residues. The CDR3 DNA sequence: TGTGCCTGGAGCGGGGGAGGCTACGAGCAGTACTTC. Its protein product is CAWSGGGYEQYF.

The rearrangement uses TRBV11-1 and TRBJ1-2; 9 bases match TRBD1. The CDR3 runs 16 residues. The germline V gene has CDR1 SGHAT and CDR2 FQDESV (reference sequence). V lost 5 bases to trimming and J lost 5 bases; unmatched junction nucleotides: 12. The CDR3 region has the DNA TGTGCCAGCAGCCCTCGACCGGGACAGGGTTGGTATGGCTACACCTTC. Encoded protein: CASSPRPGQGWYGYTF.

In this sample, this clone turned up a few times. The chain uses TRBV1 and TRBJ2-1. TRBV1 is a pseudogene. The CDR3 extends over 12 amino acids. CDR3 sequence: CTSSPDDHEQFF. The CDR3 DNA reads TGCACCAGCAGCCCAGACGACCATGAGCAGTTCTTC.

This clone was observed a few times. This chain joins TRBV5-1 and TRBJ1-5; D possibly corresponds to TRBD1 (5 bases). V lost 3 bases and J 7 bases, leaving 11 bases between the germline ends. The CDR3 loop spans 13 amino acids. CDR1 and CDR2 (germline): SGHRS, YFSETQ. The chain's CDR3 is CASSWDGIQPQHF. DNA for the CDR3: TGCGCCAGCAGCTGGGACGGCATCCAGCCCCAGCATTTT.

This clone was seen a handful of times. The V and J genes are TRBV13 and TRBJ2-7; D is ambiguous. CDR1 is PRHDT, CDR2 FYEKMQ, per germline (reference sequence). This CDR3 region has 13 residues. V was trimmed by 5 bases and J by 1 base, leaving 9 bases between them. CDR3 bases: TGTGCCAGCAGCCAAAAAAGATCCTACGAGCAGTACTTC. Protein: CASSQKRSYEQYF. Complete variable domain (other parts from reference TRBV13 and TRBJ2-7): AAGVIQSPRHLIKEKRETATLKCYPIPRHDTVYWYQQGPGQDPQFLISFYEKMQSDKGSIPDRFSAQQFSDYHSELNMSSLELGDSALYFCASSQKRSYEQYFGPGTRLTVT.

This clone was detected a few times. This chain links TRBV11-3 with TRBJ2-1; the D gene is possibly TRBD2 (6 bases). V lost 5 bases and J 4 bases, leaving 12 bases between the germline ends. CDR1 SGHNT and CDR2 YENEEA come from the germline V gene. The CDR3 loop spans 14 amino acids. The DNA of the CDR3 is TGTGCCAGCAGCCCCGGACTACATTACAATGAGCAGTTCTTC. This sequence encodes CASSPGLHYNEQFF.

The genes are TRBV6-6 and TRBJ1-1, with a possible D match to TRBD1 (6 bases). Between the trimmed V and J ends, which lost 5 bases and 7 bases, there was a span of 11 bases. Germline V gene lookup returns CDR1 MNHNY and CDR2 SVGAGI (reference sequence). The CDR3 runs 12 residues. The CDR3, as DNA: TGTGCCAGCAGTCACCGGGACATTGAAGCTTTCTTT. Translating gives CASSHRDIEAFF.

This clone has more than one count but fewer than ten. V usage is TRBV9 and J usage is TRBJ1-1; TRBD1 agrees at 7 bases. Unmatched junction bases numbered 8, after V lost 3 bases and J lost 3 bases. The CDR3 has 15 amino acids. Germline lookup yields CDR1 SGDLS and CDR2 YYNGEE. The CDR3 here is CASSGRQGADTEAFF. In DNA form, the CDR3 reads TGTGCCAGCAGCGGTCGACAGGGCGCGGACACTGAAGCTTTCTTT.

In its sample, this clone was seen a few times. This chain connects TRBV30 to TRBJ2-5; maybe TRBD2 (6 bases). Germline V gene data show CDR1 as GTSNPN and CDR2 as SVGIG (reference sequence). The CDR3 runs to 16 residues. V lost 0 bases to trimming and J lost 5 bases, with 19 bases between them. CDR3 DNA sequence: TGTGCCTGGAGTGTCGGCTCTCCCGGGAGAAGGGAGACCCAGTACTTC. This sequence encodes CAWSVGSPGRRETQYF.

This chain connects TRBV4-1 to TRBJ1-5, with 12 bases identical to TRBD1. The CDR3 totals 18 residues. After removal of 4 bases from V and 1 base from J, the junction contained 8 bases not matched to a gene. Germline V gene data show CDR1 as MGHRA and CDR2 as YSYEKL. CDR3 DNA: TGCGCCAGCAGCCGATTGGGACAGGGGGCAGGCAGCAATCAGCCCCAGCATTTT. This gives the protein CASSRLGQGAGSNQPQHF.

This clone was seen more than once but under ten times. The chain couples TRBV7-9 to TRBJ1-4; D call uncertain. Germline V gene data show CDR1 as SEHNR and CDR2 as FQNEAQ (reference sequence). This CDR3 is built from 12 residues. The ends were cut back, 5 bases at V and 8 bases at J, with 9 bases in the middle. The DNA of the CDR3 is TGTGCCAGCAGCCAAGCGGGGGAAAAACTGTTTTTT. It translates to CASSQAGEKLFF.

This clone was counted between two and nine times. CDR3 amino acids: CAWSGDRGSYSNQPQHF. CDR3 nucleotides: TGTGCCTGGAGTGGAGACAGGGGCTCCTATAGCAATCAGCCCCAGCATTTT. The V and J genes are TRBV30 and TRBJ1-5; TRBD1 aligns across 8 bases. V dropped 1 base and J dropped 0; count of bases not matched to a gene: 8. Per the germline V gene, CDR1 is GTSNPN and CDR2 is SVGIG (reference sequence). The CDR3 has 17 residues.

V usage is TRBV28 and J usage is TRBJ2-7, with 7 positions matching TRBD1. Germline CDR1 is MDHEN and CDR2 is SYDVKM. The CDR3 sequence is 15 residues long. V dropped 6 bases and J dropped 2; count of bases not matched to a gene: 10. CDR3 amino acids: CASRASPGQTYEQYF. The DNA of the CDR3 is TGTGCCAGCAGAGCCTCACCGGGACAGACCTACGAGCAGTACTTC.

This rearrangement joins TRBV7-9 to TRBJ2-5, with D perhaps assigned TRBD1 or TRBD2 (5 bases each). CDR1 and CDR2 (germline): SEHNR, FQNEAQ (reference sequence). The CDR3 runs 15 residues. V lost 2 bases to trimming and J lost 4 bases, with 14 bases between them. CDR3 coding DNA: TGTGCCAGCAGCTTAAACGGGGCATGGGGAGAGACCCAGTACTTC. It yields the protein CASSLNGAWGETQYF.

This clone turned up a few times. The chain uses TRBV7-2 and TRBJ2-7; TRBD2 is a possible D gene (6 bases). The CDR3 totals 16 residues. Germline-derived CDR1 and CDR2 are SGHTA and FQGNSA. V gave up 3 bases and J gave up 5 bases, with 20 bases separating them. The CDR3 region is CASSLGVGFRRDEQYF. The CDR3 DNA is TGTGCCAGCAGCTTGGGAGTGGGATTCCGGAGGGACGAGCAGTACTTC. Looking up the rest from reference TRBV7-2 and TRBJ2-7 gives the full variable domain: GAGVSQSPSNKVTEKGKDVELRCDPISGHTALYWYRQSLGQGLEFLIYFQGNSAPDKSGLPSDRFSAERTGGSVSTLTIQRTQQEDSAVYLCASSLGVGFRRDEQYFGPGTRLTVT.

There are a few counts of this clone. V gene TRBV7-2 combines with J gene TRBJ1-2, with 9 bases fitting TRBD1. The V gene end was trimmed by 7 bases and the J gene end by 6 bases; junction bases not matched to a gene: 6. Germline-derived CDR1 and CDR2 are SGHTA and FQGNSA. CDR3 length equals 13 residues. This chain's CDR3 is CASIPGQGNGYTF. In DNA, the CDR3 is TGTGCCAGCATCCCGGGACAGGGCAATGGCTACACCTTC.

The V gene is TRBV25-1, the J gene TRBJ2-7; 10 bases align to TRBD1. After removal of 7 bases from V and 3 bases from J, the junction contained 3 bases not matched to a gene. This CDR3 comprises 13 residues. Looked up from germline, CDR1 is MGHDK and CDR2 is SYGVNS. CDR3 sequence reads: CASTGQGLYEQYF. In nucleotides, the CDR3 is TGTGCCAGCACGGGACAGGGGCTCTACGAGCAGTACTTC.

The V call is TRBV5-5, the J call TRBJ2-4, with a weak D call TRBD1 (6 bases). The CDR3 has 15 residues. Trimming stripped 4 bases from V and 0 bases from J, with 11 bases between. Per germline, CDR1 SGHKS and CDR2 YYEKEE (reference sequence). The CDR3 here is CASSLGAVAKNIQYF. CDR3 DNA sequence: TGTGCCAGCAGCCTGGGGGCAGTAGCCAAAAACATTCAGTACTTC.

This clone has more than one count but fewer than ten. The gene calls are TRBV10-3 and TRBJ1-1; D unclear. CDR1 is ENHRY, CDR2 SYGVKD, per germline. This CDR3 is 15 amino acids long. Trimming stripped 0 bases from V and 4 bases from J, with 12 bases between. CDR3 loop: CAISESEGPVTEAFF. In nucleotides, the CDR3 is TGTGCCATCAGTGAGTCGGAGGGTCCGGTCACTGAAGCTTTCTTT.

There are a few counts of this clone. J is TRBJ2-7 and V is TRBV6-1; D ambiguous. Germline CDR1 is MNHNS and CDR2 is SASEGT. V shed 1 base and J shed 2 bases, with 9 bases lying between them. The CDR3 runs to 14 residues. This CDR3 reads CASSEGHRTYEQYF. The CDR3 nucleotides are TGTGCCAGCAGTGAAGGGCACCGAACCTACGAGCAGTACTTC.

In this sample, this clone turned up a few times. V gene TRBV7-2 combines with J gene TRBJ1-2; no clear D gene. Germline V gene data show CDR1 as SGHTA and CDR2 as FQGNSA. Between the trimmed V and J ends, which lost 6 bases and 6 bases, there was a span of 26 bases. This CDR3 contains 17 residues. CDR3 nucleotide sequence: TGTGCCAGCAGTTTCCCAAGGGTGAGGACTGATGAGGATGGCTACACCTTC. This translates into CASSFPRVRTDEDGYTF.

The J gene is TRBJ2-5, the V gene TRBV18; unclear D gene. The length of the CDR3 is 15 residues. The germline gives CDR1 KGHSH, CDR2 LQKENI. Between the trimmed V and J ends, which lost 4 bases and 1 base, there was a span of 13 bases. DNA of the CDR3: TGTGCCAGCTCACTAGCTCTCGCGATCCAAGAGACCCAGTACTTC. Residues: CASSLALAIQETQYF.

CDR3 DNA: TGTGCCAGCAGCTTCGGTTTCTCACCCCTCCACTTT. This codes for CASSFGFSPLHF. The chain employs TRBV5-6 and TRBJ1-6; D call uncertain. Germline lookup yields CDR1 SGHDT and CDR2 YYEEEE. Between the trimmed V and J ends, which lost 2 bases and 10 bases, there was a span of 7 bases. The CDR3 sequence is 12 residues long.

V usage is TRBV7-9 and J usage is TRBJ2-2; 10 bases fit TRBD2. This CDR3 contains 15 residues. CDR1 SEHNR and CDR2 FQNEAQ come from the germline V gene (reference sequence). Trimming took 5 bases from V and 2 from J; bases not matched to a gene: 2. The CDR3 DNA reads as TGTGCCAGCAGCCGGACTAGCGGAAACACCGGGGAGCTGTTTTTT. Its translation: CASSRTSGNTGELFF.

The V gene is TRBV28, the J gene TRBJ2-6; D unclear. This CDR3 spans 14 amino acids. The V gene lost 10 bases and the J gene lost 0 bases, with 10 bases spanning the gap. Germline lookup yields CDR1 MDHEN and CDR2 SYDVKM. Here the CDR3 reads CAITRGSGANVLTF. The CDR3, as DNA: TGTGCCATCACCAGAGGCTCTGGGGCCAACGTCCTGACTTTC.

About this clone itself: Within the sample, other DNA sequences also encode this same CDR3. The chain links TRBV5-1 to TRBJ2-7, with 7 bases aligning to TRBD1. The CDR3 spans 14 residues. Looked up from germline, CDR1 is SGHRS and CDR2 is YFSETQ. V shed 0 bases, J shed 1 base, and the junction held 1 base outside the gene matches. The CDR3 DNA reads as TGCGCCAGCAGCTTGGACAGGGGTTCCTACGAGCAGTACTTC. Its translation: CASSLDRGSYEQYF. The full variable domain, its missing parts supplied by reference TRBV5-1 and TRBJ2-7, is KAGVTQTPRYLIKTRGQQVTLSCSPISGHRSVSWYQQTPGQGLQFLFEYFSETQRNKGNFPGRFSGRQFSNSRSEMNVSTLELGDSALYLCASSLDRGSYEQYFGPGTRLTVT.

The rearrangement joins TRBV5-1 to TRBJ2-1; 7 nucleotides match TRBD1. J was trimmed by 0 bases and V by 4 bases; bases with no gene match: 4. The CDR3 runs to 15 residues. Germline loops: CDR1 SGHRS, CDR2 YFSETQ. CDR3 DNA sequence: TGCGCCAGCAGCACCGGACAGGTCTCCTACAATGAGCAGTTCTTC. Translating it yields CASSTGQVSYNEQFF.